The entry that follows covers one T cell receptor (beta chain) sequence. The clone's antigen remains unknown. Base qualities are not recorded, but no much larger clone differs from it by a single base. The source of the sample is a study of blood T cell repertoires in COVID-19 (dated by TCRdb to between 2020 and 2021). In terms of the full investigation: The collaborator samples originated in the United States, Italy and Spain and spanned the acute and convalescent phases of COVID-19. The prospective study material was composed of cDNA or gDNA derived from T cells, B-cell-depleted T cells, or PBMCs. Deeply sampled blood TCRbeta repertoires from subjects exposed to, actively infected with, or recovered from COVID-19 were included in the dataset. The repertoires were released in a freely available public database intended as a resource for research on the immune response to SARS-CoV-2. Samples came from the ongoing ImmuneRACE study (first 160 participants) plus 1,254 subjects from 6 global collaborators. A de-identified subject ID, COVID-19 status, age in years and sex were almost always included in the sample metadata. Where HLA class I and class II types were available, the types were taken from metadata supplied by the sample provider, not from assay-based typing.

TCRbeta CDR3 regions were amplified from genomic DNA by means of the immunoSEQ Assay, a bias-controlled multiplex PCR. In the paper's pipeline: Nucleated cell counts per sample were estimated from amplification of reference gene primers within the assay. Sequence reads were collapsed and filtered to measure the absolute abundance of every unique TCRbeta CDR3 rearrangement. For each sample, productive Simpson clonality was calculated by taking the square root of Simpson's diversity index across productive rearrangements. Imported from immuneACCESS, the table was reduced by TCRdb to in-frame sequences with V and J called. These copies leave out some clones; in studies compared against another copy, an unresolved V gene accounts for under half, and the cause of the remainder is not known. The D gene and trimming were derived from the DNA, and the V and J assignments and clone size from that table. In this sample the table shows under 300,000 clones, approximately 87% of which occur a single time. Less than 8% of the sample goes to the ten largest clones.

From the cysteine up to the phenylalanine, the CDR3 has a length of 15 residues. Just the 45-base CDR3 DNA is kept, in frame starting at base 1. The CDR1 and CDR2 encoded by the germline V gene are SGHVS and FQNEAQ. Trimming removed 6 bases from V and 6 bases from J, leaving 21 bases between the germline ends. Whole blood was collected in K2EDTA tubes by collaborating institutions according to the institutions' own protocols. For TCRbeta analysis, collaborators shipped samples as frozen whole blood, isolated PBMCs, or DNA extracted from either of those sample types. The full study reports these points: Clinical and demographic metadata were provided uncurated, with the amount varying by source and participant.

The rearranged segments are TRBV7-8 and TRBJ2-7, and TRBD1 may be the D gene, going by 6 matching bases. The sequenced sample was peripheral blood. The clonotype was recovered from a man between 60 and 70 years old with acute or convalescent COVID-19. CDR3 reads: CASRQLRGETSEQYF. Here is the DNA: TGTGCCAGCAGACAACTCAGGGGTGAAACCTCCGAGCAGTACTTC.